This note documents a single TCR beta chain sequence. Its antigen specificity is not known. Base qualities were left out, and no much larger clone turns up one base away. Here V drops 1 base and J drops 3 bases, and the junction holds 2 bases not matched to any gene. The germline V gene yields MGHRA for CDR1 and YSYEKL for CDR2. Reading from cysteine to phenylalanine, the CDR3 counts 15 amino acids. Only the CDR3 DNA is retained, 45 bases long and in frame from the first base. The sample originates from a study of T cell responses to AZD1222 COVID-19 vaccine (dated by TCRdb to the early 2020s). About the investigation overall: A total of approximately 230 trial participants underwent TCR sequencing, of whom around 200 received two doses of AZD1222 and 26 received two doses of the MenACWY control vaccine. Trial participants were enrolled by age into 18-55, 56-69 and 70-plus year subgroups, with 148, 28 and 57 TCR-sequenced participants respectively.

Per the publication, the time point label means: baseline before first vaccination. According to the study, the label for this sample's treatment or condition signals: meningococcal conjugate vaccine given as trial control. Samples from vaccinated people were obtained from the UK trials COV001 and COV002, which included a single-blind randomized controlled phase 2/3 trial of AZD1222 (ChAdOx1 nCoV-19) in healthy adults. For TCRbeta chain sequencing, PBMC samples were collected from trial participants at day 0 and at day 28 after the second dose. The CDR3 regions of human TCRbeta chains were analyzed by immunosequencing. The original pipeline was this. Repertoire TCRs were checked for matches against a reference library of SARS-CoV-2-specific TCRs that had been generated using the MIRA antigen-specificity platform. Breadth meant the fraction of unique TCRs that were SARS-CoV-2-associated, whereas depth meant the fraction of total T cells that were SARS-CoV-2-associated. Using the MIRA data, every spike-specific TCR was mapped to the spike region that the TCR reacted to and assigned to either a CD4 or a CD8 class. Log10-transformed breadth and depth values were compared by one-way ANOVA with Sidak's multiple comparisons tests. The immuneACCESS repertoire file appears here via TCRdb, limited to in-frame rearrangements. These files lack a portion of the clones; in checked studies, under half of the deficit traces to unresolved V genes, and the cause of the others is not known. V and J calls and clone size are given by that table; D and trimming were obtained from the DNA. The sample has about 86,000 clones on record, roughly 88% of them singletons. Approximately 10% of the sample is taken by the ten largest.

Study-wide conclusions, independent of this receptor: After two AZD1222 doses, both the breadth and the depth of spike-specific TCRs were significantly higher than at day 0 and than in MenACWY recipients. Participants were mostly white British, with more females than males. The authors suggested clonal diversity may have been underestimated. Because no day 14 peak-response samples were available, repertoires were characterized only after the peak T cell response. The whole spike protein was spanned by vaccine-associated CD4 TCRs, and dominant responses were seen in regions 160-218 and 743-854. Conclusions about previously exposed vaccinees were limited because only six AZD1222 recipients were SARS-CoV-2 seropositive at baseline. Reportedly, almost half of the unique spike-specific TCRs recognized epitopes lying outside the regions that are mutated in the B.1.351 and B.1.1.7 variants. The 56-69-year group was small, and its depth increase did not reach significance, likely because of low power.

Sequenced material: peripheral blood, taken on day 0 of MenACWY control vaccination. The sequence was obtained from an adult in good health. This chain joins TRBV4-1 to TRBJ2-3, with 9 middle bases fitting TRBD2. The CDR3 is CASSQVTSGTDTQYF. The sequenced DNA is TGCGCCAGCAGCCAAGTTACTAGCGGGACAGATACGCAGTATTTT.